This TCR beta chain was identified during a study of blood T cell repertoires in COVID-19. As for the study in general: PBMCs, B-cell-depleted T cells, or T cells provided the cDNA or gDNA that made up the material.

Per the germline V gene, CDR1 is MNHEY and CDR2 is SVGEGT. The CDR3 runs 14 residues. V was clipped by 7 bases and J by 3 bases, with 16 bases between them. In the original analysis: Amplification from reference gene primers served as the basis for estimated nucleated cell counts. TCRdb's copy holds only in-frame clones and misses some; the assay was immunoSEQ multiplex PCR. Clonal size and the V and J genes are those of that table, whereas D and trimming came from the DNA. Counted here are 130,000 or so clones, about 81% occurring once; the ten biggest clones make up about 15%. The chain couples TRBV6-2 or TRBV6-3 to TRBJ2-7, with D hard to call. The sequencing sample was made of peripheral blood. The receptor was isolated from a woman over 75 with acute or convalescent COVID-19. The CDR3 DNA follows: TGTGCCAGCATCCCCCGATCGGGTATCTACGAGCAGTACTTC. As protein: CASIPRSGIYEQYF.